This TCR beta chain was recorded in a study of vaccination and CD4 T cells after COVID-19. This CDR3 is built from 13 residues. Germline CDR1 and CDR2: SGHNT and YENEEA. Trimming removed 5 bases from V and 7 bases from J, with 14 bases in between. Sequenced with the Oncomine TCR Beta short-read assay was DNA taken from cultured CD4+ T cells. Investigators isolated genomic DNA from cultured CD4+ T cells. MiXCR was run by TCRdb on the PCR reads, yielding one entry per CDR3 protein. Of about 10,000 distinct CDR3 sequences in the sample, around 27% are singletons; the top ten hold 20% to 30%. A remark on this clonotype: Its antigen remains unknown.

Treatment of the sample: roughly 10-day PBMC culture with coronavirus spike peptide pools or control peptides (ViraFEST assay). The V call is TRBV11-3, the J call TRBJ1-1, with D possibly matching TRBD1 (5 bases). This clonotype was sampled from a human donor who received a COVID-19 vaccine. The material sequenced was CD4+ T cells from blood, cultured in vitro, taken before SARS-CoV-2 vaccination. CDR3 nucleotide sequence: TGTGCCAGCAGCGGCAGGGTCCGCAATGAAGCTTTCTTT. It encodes CASSGRVRNEAFF.